The 32 T cell receptor beta chains listed next were all sequenced from one sample in a study of blood T cell repertoires in COVID-19. Only in-frame clones appear in the TCRdb table, and some are missing; sequencing was by immunoSEQ multiplex PCR. This repertoire shows about 180,000 clones, about 83% found once; its top ten account for approximately 18%. The material sequenced was peripheral blood. These receptors originate from a person aged 65-85 years with COVID-19, enrolled during active disease.

This clone occurred once. The chain joins TRBV29-1 to TRBJ2-1; 7 bases map to TRBD2. CDR1 is SQVTM and CDR2 is ANQGSEA in the germline V gene. The CDR3 has 13 amino acids. The trim removed 4 bases at V and 2 bases at J, leaving 2 bases unmatched. CDR3: CSVGLAAYNEQFF. In nucleotides, the CDR3 is TGCAGCGTTGGGCTAGCGGCCTACAATGAGCAGTTCTTC.

The DNA for the CDR3 is TGTGCCAGCAGTTTGGACAGGCCGTGGGGAAACACCATATATTTT. This gives the protein CASSLDRPWGNTIYF. This chain joins TRBV6-5 and TRBJ1-3, with TRBD1 identical over 7 bases. CDR1 is MNHEY and CDR2 is SVGAGI in the germline V gene. CDR3 length equals 15 residues. Germline trimming cut 4 bases from V and 4 bases from J; bases unmatched to any gene: 7.

The rearrangement links TRBV3-1 (or the pseudogene TRBV3-2) to TRBJ2-2; D gene uncertain. CDR1 LGHDT and CDR2 YNNKEL come from the germline V gene (reference sequence). The CDR3 has 16 residues. The germline V and J ends were trimmed by 6 bases and 3 bases, with 17 bases remaining between them. CDR3 DNA sequence: TGTGCCAGCAGTCCCCACGGTACACGGGACACCGGGGAGCTGTTTTTT. Translating it yields CASSPHGTRDTGELFF.

This chain connects TRBV7-9 to TRBJ1-2; the match to TRBD1 covers 10 bases. The CDR3 runs 14 residues. The ends lost 4 bases at V and 8 bases at J; junction bases unmatched: 7. Germline-derived CDR1 and CDR2 are SEHNR and FQNEAQ (reference sequence). The CDR3 DNA sequence: TGTGCCAGCAGCTCCCCCGGGACAGGGGTCGGCTACACCTTC. This translates into CASSSPGTGVGYTF.

The chain uses TRBV28 and TRBJ2-5; no reliable D call. Germline V gene sequence: CDR1 MDHEN, CDR2 SYDVKM. V dropped 5 bases and J dropped 1 base, with 8 bases sitting between them. This CDR3 is 13 amino acids long. CDR3 sequence reads: CASSRQAQETQYF. CDR3 sequence (DNA): TGTGCCAGCAGTCGCCAGGCCCAAGAGACCCAGTACTTC.

The chain links TRBV28 to TRBJ2-7; D is uncertain. In germline, CDR1 is MDHEN, CDR2 SYDVKM. V lost 2 bases to trimming and J lost 0 bases, with 5 bases between them. There are 13 residues in the CDR3. CDR3 amino acids: CASSLNYSYEQYF. DNA for the CDR3: TGTGCCAGCAGTTTAAACTACTCCTACGAGCAGTACTTC.

The chain has TRBV5-3 and TRBJ1-6; 8 bases align to TRBD1. TRBV5-3 is identified as an open reading frame with a role that is uncertain. The CDR3 is made up of 16 amino acids. Losses at the gene ends were 0 bases for V and 8 bases for J; bases not matched to a gene: 7. The DNA for the CDR3 is TGTGCCAGAAGCTTGGGGCGAGGACAGGGATATTCACCCCTCCACTTT. It encodes CARSLGRGQGYSPLHF.

This rearrangement joins TRBV28 to TRBJ1-1; no reliable D call. This CDR3 has 13 residues. V lost 6 bases and J lost 10, with 18 bases in between. CDR1 is MDHEN and CDR2 is SYDVKM in the germline V gene. CDR3 residues: CASRLNQPRVAFF. The DNA of the CDR3 is TGTGCCAGCAGGTTGAACCAGCCTCGGGTAGCTTTCTTT.

The V call is TRBV4-1, the J call TRBJ1-6, with D unclear. Trimming cost V 6 bases and J 7 bases, with 13 bases left between them. Germline V gives CDR1 MGHRA, CDR2 YSYEKL. The CDR3 runs to 14 residues. The CDR3 protein is CASSLGRGNSPLHF. The CDR3 nucleotides are TGCGCCAGCAGTCTCGGACGGGGAAATTCACCCCTCCACTTT.

This chain links TRBV27 with TRBJ2-7; no firm D call. Germline-derived CDR1 and CDR2 are MNHEY and SMNVEV (reference sequence). The CDR3 runs to 14 residues. V lost 3 bases, J lost 2 bases, and 11 bases lay in between. In nucleotides, the CDR3 is TGTGCCAGCAGTTTTGGTAGAAATACCTACGAGCAGTACTTC. Encoded protein: CASSFGRNTYEQYF.

The V and J genes are TRBV6-5 and TRBJ2-5; possibly TRBD2 for D (5 bases). The CDR3 length is 14 residues. The V gene's germline CDR1 is MNHEY and CDR2 SVGAGI. Deletions cut 5 bases from V and 2 bases from J, with 12 bases between. CDR3 residues: CASSRRTGQETQYF. Written as DNA, the CDR3 is TGTGCCAGCAGTAGAAGGACGGGGCAAGAGACCCAGTACTTC.

The chain has TRBV10-3 and TRBJ1-2; maybe TRBD1 (5 bases). The CDR3 is 14 amino acids. Germline lookup yields CDR1 ENHRY and CDR2 SYGVKD. The ends were cut back, 3 bases at V and 3 bases at J, with 11 bases in the middle. The CDR3, as DNA: TGTGCCATCAGTGATGGGGGGGTAGACTATGGCTACACCTTC. Encoded protein: CAISDGGVDYGYTF.

The chain is built from TRBV30 and TRBJ2-7; D is unclear. The CDR3 consists of 14 residues. Looked up from germline, CDR1 is GTSNPN and CDR2 is SVGIG (reference sequence). Trimming stripped 0 bases from V and 0 bases from J, with 9 bases between. This chain's CDR3 is CAWSVRKSSYEQYF. The CDR3, as DNA: TGTGCCTGGAGTGTACGCAAGAGCTCCTACGAGCAGTACTTC.

The chain combines TRBV18 with TRBJ1-5, with 8 positions matching TRBD1. From germline, CDR1 is KGHSH and CDR2 LQKENI. The CDR3 loop spans 17 amino acids. Trimming took 1 base from V and 7 from J; bases not matched to a gene: 12. The DNA of the CDR3 is TGTGCCAGCTCACCACTCCCACCCAACAGGGGGGTGCAGCCCCAGCATTTT. This gives the protein CASSPLPPNRGVQPQHF.

In nucleotides, the CDR3 is TGTGCCAGCAGCCCACGGACAGGGGGCATTATTTCTGGGGCCAACGTCCTGACTTTC. Its translation is CASSPRTGGIISGANVLTF. The rearrangement uses TRBV7-2 and TRBJ2-6; 11 bases fit TRBD1. This CDR3 comprises 19 residues. Germline CDR1 SGHTA, CDR2 FQGNSA. J was trimmed by 1 base and V by 5 bases; bases with no gene match: 10. The full variable domain, in which reference TRBV7-2 and TRBJ2-6 provide the parts outside the CDR3, is GAGVSQSPSNKVTEKGKDVELRCDPISGHTALYWYRQSLGQGLEFLIYFQGNSAPDKSGLPSDRFSAERTGGSVSTLTIQRTQQEDSAVYLCASSPRTGGIISGANVLTFGAGSRLTVL.

The chain employs TRBV7-2 and TRBJ1-6; 11 positions match TRBD1. Germline V gene lookup returns CDR1 SGHTA and CDR2 FQGNSA. This CDR3 has 16 residues. V lost 7 bases, J lost 7 bases, and 9 bases stayed unmatched. The chain's CDR3 is CASTRTGGAWNSPLHF. CDR3 DNA sequence: TGTGCCAGCACCCGGACAGGGGGCGCGTGGAATTCACCCCTCCACTTT.

This clone was recorded a few times. The chain combines TRBV19 with TRBJ2-2, with D possibly TRBD2 on 6 matching bases. Germline V gives CDR1 LNHDA, CDR2 SQIVND (reference sequence). This CDR3 has 17 residues. V was clipped by 3 bases and J by 2 bases, with 16 bases between them. DNA of the CDR3: TGTGCCAGTAGTATTCGAGCGGGTGGGCTCAACACCGGGGAGCTGTTTTTT. It encodes CASSIRAGGLNTGELFF.

The chain is built from TRBV6-4 and TRBJ1-2; weak D call: TRBD1 (5 bases). CDR3 size: 13 residues. The ends were cut back, 2 bases at V and 8 bases at J, with 12 bases in the middle. CDR1 and CDR2 (germline): MRHNA, SNTAGT. This CDR3 is CASSDDSVGGYTF. CDR3 in DNA: TGTGCCAGCAGTGACGACAGTGTGGGCGGCTACACCTTC.

The chain combines TRBV10-3 with TRBJ1-3; tentative D call: TRBD1 (6 bases). Germline lookup yields CDR1 ENHRY and CDR2 SYGVKD. The CDR3 contains 15 residues. Deletions cut 10 bases from V and 0 bases from J, with 16 bases between. The CDR3, as DNA: TGTGCCACAGCCGGGGGGCGAAGCTCTGGAAACACCATATATTTT. Translating gives CATAGGRSSGNTIYF.

The J gene is TRBJ1-6, the V gene TRBV9; D not resolved. This CDR3 has 15 residues. Germline CDR1 reads SGDLS; CDR2 reads YYNGEE. The V end was cut by 0 bases, the J end by 6 bases, with 10 bases between. CDR3 nucleotide sequence: TGTGCCAGCAGCGTAGGGTTCGAGTCTAATTCACCCCTCCACTTT. Translated: CASSVGFESNSPLHF.

The chain recombines TRBV5-1 with TRBJ1-1; tentatively, D is TRBD1 (5 bases). This CDR3 contains 13 residues. The germline V gene encodes CDR1 SGHRS and CDR2 YFSETQ. V dropped 4 bases and J dropped 6 bases, with 13 bases sitting between them. The CDR3, as DNA: TGCGCCAGCAGCCCGCCGGGGGTCGCTGAAGCTTTCTTT. Translating it yields CASSPPGVAEAFF.

V and J are TRBV30 and TRBJ1-5; a possible D gene is TRBD1 (6 bases). The CDR3 covers 15 residues. Germline V CDR1 and CDR2: GTSNPN, SVGIG (reference sequence). Trimming removed 4 bases at V and 5 bases at J, with 18 bases between. The CDR3 loop reads CAWTSGRGGDQPQHF. The CDR3 region has the DNA TGTGCCTGGACCTCTGGCAGGGGCGGAGATCAGCCCCAGCATTTT.

The chain couples TRBV21-1 to TRBJ1-5; TRBD1, the D gene given by the table, was not confirmed from the DNA. TRBV21-1 has pseudogene status. The CDR3 totals 19 residues. CDR3: CASSKARNRGPNSNQPQHF. The CDR3 DNA reads as TGTGCCAGCAGCAAAGCGCGCAACAGGGGTCCGAATAGCAATCAGCCCCAGCATTTT.

The J gene is TRBJ2-2, the V gene TRBV27; 8 bases map to TRBD1. Germline-derived CDR1 and CDR2 are MNHEY and SMNVEV (reference sequence). The length of the CDR3 is 12 residues. V shed 6 bases and J 13 bases; nucleotides not matched to a gene: 7. In DNA, the CDR3 is TGTGCCAGCAGACCAGGACAGGGTGGGCTGTTTTTT. Translation: CASRPGQGGLFF.

The chain uses TRBV7-9 and TRBJ2-7; 8 positions match TRBD1. This CDR3 is built from 15 residues. Germline loops: CDR1 SEHNR, CDR2 FQNEAQ (reference sequence). Trimming at V came to 2 bases and at J to 6 bases, leaving 9 bases not matched to a gene. CDR3: CASSLSGGDMSEQYF. The CDR3 DNA sequence: TGTGCCAGCAGCTTATCAGGGGGCGACATGTCCGAGCAGTACTTC.

The chain is built from TRBV5-1 and TRBJ2-3, with a weak D call TRBD1 (5 bases). The V and J ends lost 0 bases and 6 bases respectively, with 14 bases between them. The germline V gene encodes CDR1 SGHRS and CDR2 YFSETQ. The CDR3 runs to 15 residues. The CDR3 loop reads CASSLEGRVTDTQYF. In DNA form, the CDR3 reads TGCGCCAGCAGCTTGGAAGGCAGGGTCACCGATACGCAGTATTTT.

The chain employs TRBV7-3 and TRBJ2-1, with TRBD2 matching over 9 bases. The CDR3 totals 16 residues. Germline lookup yields CDR1 SGHTA and CDR2 FQGTGA. Trimming took 4 bases from V and 8 from J; bases not matched to a gene: 12. The CDR3 bases are TGTGCCAGCAGCTCCTTAGCGGGAGTAACGGGGGATGAGCAGTTCTTC. This codes for CASSSLAGVTGDEQFF.

The V and J genes are TRBV10-1 and TRBJ2-1; 7 bases map to TRBD1. The CDR3 runs 16 residues. The germline CDR1 and CDR2 sequences are WNHNN and SYGVQD (reference sequence). Germline trimming cut 4 bases from V and 5 bases from J; bases unmatched to any gene: 11. The CDR3 coding sequence is TGCGCCAGCAGTGGAAGAGAACAGGGGCCACACAATGAGCAGTTCTTC. It yields the protein CASSGREQGPHNEQFF.

The genes are TRBV14 and TRBJ2-4; tentative D call: TRBD1 (5 bases). Trimming removed 1 base at V and 1 base at J, with 14 bases between. Germline CDR1 and CDR2: SGHDN and FVKESK. This CDR3 comprises 17 residues. Here the CDR3 reads CASSQGGLDGAKNIQYF. CDR3 sequence (DNA): TGTGCCAGCAGCCAAGGGGGCCTTGACGGTGCCAAAAACATTCAGTACTTC.

The V and J genes are TRBV18 and TRBJ1-3; 8 positions match TRBD1. This CDR3 has 15 residues. CDR1 is KGHSH, CDR2 LQKENI, per germline. Losses at the gene ends were 3 bases for V and 6 bases for J; bases not matched to a gene: 7. The CDR3 DNA reads as TGTGCCAGCTCACCTAATGGACAGGGAACAAACACCATATATTTT. Its protein is CASSPNGQGTNTIYF.

On this clone itself: Other DNA sequences in this specimen translate into the identical CDR3. The chain links TRBV18 to TRBJ1-4; D is undetermined. V lost 2 bases, J lost 0 bases, and 7 bases lay in between. Germline loops: CDR1 KGHSH, CDR2 LQKENI. The CDR3 is made up of 15 amino acids. The CDR3 region has the DNA TGTGCCAGCTCACCAGGACTCACAACTAATGAAAAACTGTTTTTT. The encoded protein is CASSPGLTTNEKLFF.

The J gene is TRBJ2-3, the V gene TRBV6-5; tentative D call: TRBD2 (6 bases). The V end was cut by 1 base, the J end by 8 bases, with 16 bases between. Germline V CDR1 and CDR2: MNHEY, SVGAGI. There are 15 residues in the CDR3. CDR3 in DNA: TGTGCCAGCAGTTACTTTGGCTACTTGGGGGGTACGCAGTATTTT. Protein: CASSYFGYLGGTQYF.